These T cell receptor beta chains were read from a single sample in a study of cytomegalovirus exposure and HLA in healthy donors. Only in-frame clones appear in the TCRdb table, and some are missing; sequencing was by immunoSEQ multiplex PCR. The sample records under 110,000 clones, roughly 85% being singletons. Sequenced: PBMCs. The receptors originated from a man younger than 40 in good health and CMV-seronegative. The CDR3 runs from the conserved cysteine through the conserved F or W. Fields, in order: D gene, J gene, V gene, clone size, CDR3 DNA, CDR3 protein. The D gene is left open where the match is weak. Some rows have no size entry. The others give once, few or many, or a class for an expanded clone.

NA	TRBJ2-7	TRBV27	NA	TGTGCCAGCAGGGGAGGATTGGCCTACGAGCAGTACTTC	CASRGGLAYEQYF
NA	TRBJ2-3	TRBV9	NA	TGTGCCAGCAGCGTAGCGCAGTACACAGATACGCAGTATTTT	CASSVAQYTDTQYF
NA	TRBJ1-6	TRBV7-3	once	TGTGCCAGCAGACCAGGGACATTTGGTTCACCCCTCCACTTT	CASRPGTFGSPLHF
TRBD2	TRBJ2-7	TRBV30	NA	TGTGCCTGGAGTGTACGGATGACTAGCGACTACTACGAGCAGTACTTC	CAWSVRMTSDYYEQYF
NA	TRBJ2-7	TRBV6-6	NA	TGTGCCAGCAGCGATTCTAGGGGCTCCTACGAGCAGTACTTC	CASSDSRGSYEQYF
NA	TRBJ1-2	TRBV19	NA	TGTGCCACCACAACAGGTACGCGTGGCTACACCTTC	CATTTGTRGYTF
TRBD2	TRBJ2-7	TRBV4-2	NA	TGTGCCAGCAGCAAGGGACTAGCGGGAGGGCCGGGCATGAGGGAGCAGTACTTC	CASSKGLAGGPGMREQYF
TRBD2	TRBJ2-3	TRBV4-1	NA	TGCGCCAGCAGCCAAGACGCTAGCGGGGGGGGCACAGATACGCAGTATTTT	CASSQDASGGGTDTQYF
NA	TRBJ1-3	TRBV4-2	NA	TGTGCCAGCAGCCAAGACCCGGCAGGGAAGTGGAGAAACACCATATATTTT	CASSQDPAGKWRNTIYF
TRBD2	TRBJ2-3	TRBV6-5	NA	TGTGCCAGCAGCCTTAGCGGGCTTCGCACAGATACGCAGTATTTT	CASSLSGLRTDTQYF
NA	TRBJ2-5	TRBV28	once	TGTGCCAGCAGTTTGGAGGCCTGGGTCGTGGAGACCCAGTACTTC	CASSLEAWVVETQYF
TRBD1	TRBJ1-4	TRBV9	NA	TGTGCCAGCAGCCCGGGACAGCGAAATGAAAAACTGTTTTTT	CASSPGQRNEKLFF
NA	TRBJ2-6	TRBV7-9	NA	TGTGCCAGCAGCCGAGTAGGGGCCAACGTCCTGACTTTC	CASSRVGANVLTF
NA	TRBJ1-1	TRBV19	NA	TGTGCCAGAACAGCTAAAACGAACAGCCCCGAAGCTTTCTTT	CARTAKTNSPEAFF
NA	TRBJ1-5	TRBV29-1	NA	TGCAGCACCTCGGGGAAGCCCCAGCATTTT	CSTSGKPQHF
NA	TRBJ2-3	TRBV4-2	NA	TGTGCCAGCAGCCAAGATGGTCCGAGGGTTTGGGCAGATACGCAGTATTTT	CASSQDGPRVWADTQYF